This T cell receptor (beta chain) came from a study of T-cell memory formation after mild COVID-19. For the study at large: Largely, the TCR clusters proved donor specific.

This clonotype has a handful of counts. As yet, its antigen is unknown. In germline, CDR1 is GTSNPN, CDR2 SVGIG (reference sequence). J was trimmed by 4 bases and V by 4 bases; bases with no gene match: 10. The CDR3 has 15 amino acids. General study findings and limits: Balance between CD4 and CD8 was seen in clones contracting day 15 to 85, and a CD4+ lean was seen in later expanders. The authors did not confirm SARS-CoV-2 specificity of second-wave clones peaking day 37.

UMIs and sample barcodes were carried by the TCR alpha and TCR beta cDNA libraries that 5'RACE produced using constant-segment primers. TCRdb fed the 5' RACE reads into MiXCR, producing one record per CDR3 protein. The sample holds about 470,000 distinct CDR3 sequences, approximately 25% seen once. V is TRBV30 and J is TRBJ1-5; 7 nucleotides agree with TRBD1. This receptor was taken from an adult woman who had mild COVID-19 (a few samples of this study predate the infection). Cell type and time point are not known. The sequenced sample consisted of PBMCs or a T cell subset sorted from them (not recorded which). The DNA of the CDR3 is TGTGCCTGGAACACCGGGGACAGTGGAAATCAGCCCCAGCATTTT. This translates into CAWNTGDSGNQPQHF.